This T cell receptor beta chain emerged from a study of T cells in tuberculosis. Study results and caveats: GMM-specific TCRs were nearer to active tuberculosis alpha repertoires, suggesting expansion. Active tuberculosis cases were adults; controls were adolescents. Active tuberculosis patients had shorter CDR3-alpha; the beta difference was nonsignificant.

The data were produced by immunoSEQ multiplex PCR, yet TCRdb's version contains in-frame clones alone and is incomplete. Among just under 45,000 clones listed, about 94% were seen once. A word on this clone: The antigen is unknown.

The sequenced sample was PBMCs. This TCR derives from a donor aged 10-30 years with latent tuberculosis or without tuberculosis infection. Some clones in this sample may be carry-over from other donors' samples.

CDR3 protein: CASSQDTQGAQGQPQHF. DNA of the CDR3: TGCGCCAGCAGCCAAGATACGCAGGGGGCGCAGGGTCAGCCCCAGCATTTT. This chain joins TRBV4-1 and TRBJ1-5, with 8 nucleotides matching TRBD1. This CDR3 is built from 17 residues. Germline assignment: CDR1 MGHRA and CDR2 YSYEKL. The V segment lost 0 bases and the J segment 6 bases; nucleotides outside the gene matches: 10.